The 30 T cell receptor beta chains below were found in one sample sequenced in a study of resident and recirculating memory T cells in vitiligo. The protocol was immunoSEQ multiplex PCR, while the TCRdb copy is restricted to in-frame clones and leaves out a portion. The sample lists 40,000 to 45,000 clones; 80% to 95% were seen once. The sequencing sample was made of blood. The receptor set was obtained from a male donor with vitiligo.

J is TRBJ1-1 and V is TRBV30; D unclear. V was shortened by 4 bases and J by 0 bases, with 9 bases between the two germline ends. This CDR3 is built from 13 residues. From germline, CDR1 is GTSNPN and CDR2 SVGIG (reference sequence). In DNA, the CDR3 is TGTGCCTGGACGGGGATGATGAACACTGAAGCTTTCTTT. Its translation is CAWTGMMNTEAFF.

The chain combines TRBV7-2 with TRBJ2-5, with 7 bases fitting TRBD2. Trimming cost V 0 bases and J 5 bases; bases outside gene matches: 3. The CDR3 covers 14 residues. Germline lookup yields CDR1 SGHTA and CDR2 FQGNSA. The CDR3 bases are TGTGCCAGCAGCTTAGCGGGGGGGAGGGAGACCCAGTACTTC. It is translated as CASSLAGGRETQYF.

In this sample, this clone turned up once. The CDR3 DNA is TGTGCCACCAGCAGAGACCCACGGGGGGGTTTGGGCTACACCTTC. The encoded protein is CATSRDPRGGLGYTF. The chain uses TRBV15 and TRBJ1-2; maybe TRBD1 (5 bases). The V gene lost 0 bases and the J gene lost 8 bases, with 16 bases spanning the gap. The CDR3 is made up of 15 amino acids. Germline values: CDR1 LNHNV, CDR2 YYDKDF (reference sequence).

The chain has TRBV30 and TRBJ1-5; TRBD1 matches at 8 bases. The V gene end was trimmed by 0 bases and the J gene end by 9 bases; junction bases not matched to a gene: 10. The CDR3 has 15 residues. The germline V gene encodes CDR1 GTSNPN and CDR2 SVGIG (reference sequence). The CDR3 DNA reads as TGTGCCTGGAGTGTATCGGGGACAGGTAGTCGGCCCCAGCATTTT. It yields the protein CAWSVSGTGSRPQHF.

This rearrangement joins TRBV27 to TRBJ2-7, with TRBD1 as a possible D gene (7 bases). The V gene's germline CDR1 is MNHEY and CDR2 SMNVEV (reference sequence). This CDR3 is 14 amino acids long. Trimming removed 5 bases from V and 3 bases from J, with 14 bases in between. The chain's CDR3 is CASSVQGGGYEQYF. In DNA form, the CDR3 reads TGTGCCAGCAGTGTTCAGGGGGGAGGCTACGAGCAGTACTTC.

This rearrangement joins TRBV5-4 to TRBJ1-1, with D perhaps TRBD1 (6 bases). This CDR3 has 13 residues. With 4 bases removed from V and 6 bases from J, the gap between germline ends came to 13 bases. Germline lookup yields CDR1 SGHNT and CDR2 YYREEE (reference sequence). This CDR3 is CASSSQGIPEAFF. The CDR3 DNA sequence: TGTGCCAGCAGCAGTCAGGGGATCCCTGAAGCTTTCTTT.

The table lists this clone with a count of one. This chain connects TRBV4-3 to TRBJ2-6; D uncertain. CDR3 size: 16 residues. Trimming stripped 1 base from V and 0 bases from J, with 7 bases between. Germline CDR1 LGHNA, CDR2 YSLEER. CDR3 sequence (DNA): TGCGCCAGCAGCCAAGGAGGCATCTCTGGGGCCAACGTCCTGACTTTC. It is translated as CASSQGGISGANVLTF.

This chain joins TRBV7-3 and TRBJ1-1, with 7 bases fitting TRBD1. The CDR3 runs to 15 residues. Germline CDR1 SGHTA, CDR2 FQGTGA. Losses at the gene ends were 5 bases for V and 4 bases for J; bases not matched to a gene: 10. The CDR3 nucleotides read TGTGCCAGCAGCGCCAAGGGGGCTAGGGGCACTGAAGCTTTCTTT. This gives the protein CASSAKGARGTEAFF.

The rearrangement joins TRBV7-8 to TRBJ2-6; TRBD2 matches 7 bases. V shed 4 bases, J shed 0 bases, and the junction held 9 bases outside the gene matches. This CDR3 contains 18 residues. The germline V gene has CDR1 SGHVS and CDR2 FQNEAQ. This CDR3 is CASSSWGGRTSGANVLTF. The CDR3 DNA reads TGTGCCAGCAGCTCCTGGGGGGGGAGGACCTCTGGGGCCAACGTCCTGACTTTC. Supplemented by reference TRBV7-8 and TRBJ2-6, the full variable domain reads GAGVSQSPRYKVAKRGQDVALRCDPISGHVSLFWYQQALGQGPEFLTYFQNEAQLDKSGLPSDRFFAERPEGSVSTLKIQRTQQEDSAVYLCASSSWGGRTSGANVLTFGAGSRLTVL.

The CDR3 reads CASSVRTGIQETQYF. Written as DNA, the CDR3 is TGTGCCAGCAGCGTCCGGACAGGGATACAAGAGACCCAGTACTTC. The chain is built from TRBV7-8 and TRBJ2-5; 8 bases are a match to TRBD1. This CDR3 is built from 15 residues. V lost 5 bases and J lost 2; bases outside the gene matches: 7. The germline gives CDR1 SGHVS, CDR2 FQNEAQ.

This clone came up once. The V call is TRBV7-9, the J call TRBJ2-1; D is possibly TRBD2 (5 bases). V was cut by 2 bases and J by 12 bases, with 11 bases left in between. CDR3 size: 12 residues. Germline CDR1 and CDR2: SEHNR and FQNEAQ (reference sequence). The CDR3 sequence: CASSLFVEGQFF. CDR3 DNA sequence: TGTGCCAGCAGCTTATTTGTCGAGGGGCAGTTCTTC.

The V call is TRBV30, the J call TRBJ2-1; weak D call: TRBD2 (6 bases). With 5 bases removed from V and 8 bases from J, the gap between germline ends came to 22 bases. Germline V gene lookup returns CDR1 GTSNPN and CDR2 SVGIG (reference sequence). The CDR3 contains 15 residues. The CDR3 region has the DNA TGTGCCTGGGTTGAGGGTGGGCGGGGAGGCGATGAGCAGTTCTTC. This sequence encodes CAWVEGGRGGDEQFF.

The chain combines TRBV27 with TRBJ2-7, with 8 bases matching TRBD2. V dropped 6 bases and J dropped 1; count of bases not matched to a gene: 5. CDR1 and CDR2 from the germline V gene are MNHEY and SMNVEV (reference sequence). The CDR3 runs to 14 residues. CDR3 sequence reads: CASSRTSLSYEQYF. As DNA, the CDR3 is TGTGCCAGCAGCCGGACTAGCCTTTCCTACGAGCAGTACTTC.

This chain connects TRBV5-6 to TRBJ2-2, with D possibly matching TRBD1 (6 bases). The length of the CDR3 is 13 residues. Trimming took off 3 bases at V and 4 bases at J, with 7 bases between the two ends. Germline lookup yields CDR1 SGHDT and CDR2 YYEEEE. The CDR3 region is CASSWDITGELFF. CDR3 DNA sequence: TGTGCCAGCAGCTGGGACATCACCGGGGAGCTGTTTTTT.

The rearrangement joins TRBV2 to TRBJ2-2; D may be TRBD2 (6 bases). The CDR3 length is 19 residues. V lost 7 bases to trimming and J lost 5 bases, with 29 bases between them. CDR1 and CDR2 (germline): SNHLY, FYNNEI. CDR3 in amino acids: CASTWSGVRPILGTGELFF. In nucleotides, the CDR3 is TGTGCCAGCACTTGGTCGGGGGTTCGACCCATCCTAGGGACCGGGGAGCTGTTTTTT. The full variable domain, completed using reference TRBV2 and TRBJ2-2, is EPEVTQTPSHQVTQMGQEVILRCVPISNHLYFYWYRQILGQKVEFLVSFYNNEISEKSEIFDDQFSVERPDGSNFTLKIRSTKLEDSAMYFCASTWSGVRPILGTGELFFGEGSRLTVL.

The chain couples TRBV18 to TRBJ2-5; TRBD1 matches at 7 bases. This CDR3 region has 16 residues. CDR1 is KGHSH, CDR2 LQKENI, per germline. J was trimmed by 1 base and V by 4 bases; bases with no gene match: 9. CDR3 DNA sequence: TGTGCCAGCTCACGTAACGCTCGGGACAGCCAAGAGACCCAGTACTTC. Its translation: CASSRNARDSQETQYF.

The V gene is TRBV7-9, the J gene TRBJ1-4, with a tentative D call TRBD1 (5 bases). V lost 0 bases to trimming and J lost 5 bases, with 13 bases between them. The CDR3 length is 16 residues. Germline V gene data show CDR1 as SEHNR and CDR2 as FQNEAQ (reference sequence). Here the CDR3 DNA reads TGTGCCAGCAGCTTAGCCGTGACAGTGCCGAATGAAAAACTGTTTTTT. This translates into CASSLAVTVPNEKLFF.

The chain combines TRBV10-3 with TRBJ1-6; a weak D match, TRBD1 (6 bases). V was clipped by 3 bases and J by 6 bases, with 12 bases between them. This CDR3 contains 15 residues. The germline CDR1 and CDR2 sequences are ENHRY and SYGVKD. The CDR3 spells CAISDGGAFNSPLHF. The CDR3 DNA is TGTGCCATCAGTGATGGGGGGGCCTTTAATTCACCCCTCCACTTT.

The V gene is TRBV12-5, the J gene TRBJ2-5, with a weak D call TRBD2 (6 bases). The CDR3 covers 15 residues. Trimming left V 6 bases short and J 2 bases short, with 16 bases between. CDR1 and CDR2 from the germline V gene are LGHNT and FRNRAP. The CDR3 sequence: CASGDLLAGQETQYF. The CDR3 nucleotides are TGTGCTAGTGGAGACCTCCTGGCGGGGCAAGAGACCCAGTACTTC.

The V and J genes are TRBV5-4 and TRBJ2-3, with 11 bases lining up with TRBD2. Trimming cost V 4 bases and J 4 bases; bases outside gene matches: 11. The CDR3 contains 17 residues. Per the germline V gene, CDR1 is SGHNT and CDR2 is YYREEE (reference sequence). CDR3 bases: TGTGCCAGCAGCACCACCCAGCTAGCGGGGGGTCCAGATACGCAGTATTTT. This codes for CASSTTQLAGGPDTQYF.

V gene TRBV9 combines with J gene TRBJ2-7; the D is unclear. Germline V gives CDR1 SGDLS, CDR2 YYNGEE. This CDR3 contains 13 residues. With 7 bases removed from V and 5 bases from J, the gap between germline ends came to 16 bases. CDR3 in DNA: TGTGCCAGCGCCCAGACAAGTGCCCACGAGCAGTACTTC. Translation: CASAQTSAHEQYF.

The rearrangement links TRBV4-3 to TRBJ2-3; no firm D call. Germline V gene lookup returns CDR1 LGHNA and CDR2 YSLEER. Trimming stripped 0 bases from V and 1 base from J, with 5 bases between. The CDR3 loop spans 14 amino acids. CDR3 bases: TGCGCCAGCAGCCAAGATGAGGGCACAGATACGCAGTATTTT. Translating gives CASSQDEGTDTQYF.

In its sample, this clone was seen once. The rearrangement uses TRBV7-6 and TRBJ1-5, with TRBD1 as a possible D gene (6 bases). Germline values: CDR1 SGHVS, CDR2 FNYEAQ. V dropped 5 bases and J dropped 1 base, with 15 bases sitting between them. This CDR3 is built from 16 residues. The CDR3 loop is CASSPTPQGSNQPQHF. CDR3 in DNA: TGTGCCAGCAGCCCTACCCCACAGGGCAGCAATCAGCCCCAGCATTTT.

CDR3 DNA sequence: TGTGCCAGCAGCTTAAACACGGCAGCGGATGGCTACACCTTC. Protein: CASSLNTAADGYTF. The chain recombines TRBV9 with TRBJ1-2; D gene uncertain. The germline CDR1 and CDR2 sequences are SGDLS and YYNGEE. Trimming removed 4 bases at V and 6 bases at J, with 16 bases between. This CDR3 region has 14 residues.

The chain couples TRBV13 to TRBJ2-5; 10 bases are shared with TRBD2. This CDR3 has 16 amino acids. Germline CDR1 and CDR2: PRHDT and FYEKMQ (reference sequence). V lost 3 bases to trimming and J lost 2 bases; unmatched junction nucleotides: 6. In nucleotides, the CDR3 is TGTGCCAGCAGCTTCCCCCGAGCGGGGGGGCAAGAGACCCAGTACTTC. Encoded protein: CASSFPRAGGQETQYF.

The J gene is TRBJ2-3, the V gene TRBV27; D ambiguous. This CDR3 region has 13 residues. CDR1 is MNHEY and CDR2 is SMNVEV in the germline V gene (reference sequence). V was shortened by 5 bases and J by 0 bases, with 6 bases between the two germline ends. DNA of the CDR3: TGTGCCAGCAGTCACTTAAGCACAGATACGCAGTATTTT. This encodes CASSHLSTDTQYF.

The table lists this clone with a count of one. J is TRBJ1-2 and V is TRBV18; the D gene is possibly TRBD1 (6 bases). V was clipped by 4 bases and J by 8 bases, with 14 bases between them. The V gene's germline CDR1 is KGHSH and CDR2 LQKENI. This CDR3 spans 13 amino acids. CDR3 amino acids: CASSLPGHQGYTF. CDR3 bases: TGTGCCAGCTCACTACCGGGACATCAGGGCTACACCTTC. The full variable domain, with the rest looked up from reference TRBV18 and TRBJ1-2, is NAGVMQNPRHLVRRRGQEARLRCSPMKGHSHVYWYRQLPEEGLKFMVYLQKENIIDESGMPKERFSAEFPKEGPSILRIQQVVRGDSAAYFCASSLPGHQGYTFGSGTRLTVV.

The CDR3 DNA sequence: TGTGCCTGGAGCGTCAGGAACCATCTAACCGGGGAGCTGTTTTTT. Encoded protein: CAWSVRNHLTGELFF. This chain uses TRBV30 with TRBJ2-2; the D is unclear. The V end lost 3 bases, the J end lost 5 bases, and 16 bases lay between the germline ends. Per the germline V gene, CDR1 is GTSNPN and CDR2 is SVGIG (reference sequence). The CDR3 sequence is 15 residues long. Together with reference TRBV30 and TRBJ2-2, the CDR3 gives the full variable domain: SQTIHQWPATLVQPVGSPLSLECTVEGTSNPNLYWYRQAAGRGLQLLFYSVGIGQISSEVPQNLSASRPQDRQFILSSKKLLLSDSGFYLCAWSVRNHLTGELFFGEGSRLTVL.

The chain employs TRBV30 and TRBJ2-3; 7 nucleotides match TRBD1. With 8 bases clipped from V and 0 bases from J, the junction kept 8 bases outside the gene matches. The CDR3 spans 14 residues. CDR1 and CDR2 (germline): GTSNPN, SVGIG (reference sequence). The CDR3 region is CARRDSPSTDTQYF. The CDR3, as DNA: TGTGCCCGTCGGGACAGCCCTAGCACAGATACGCAGTATTTT.

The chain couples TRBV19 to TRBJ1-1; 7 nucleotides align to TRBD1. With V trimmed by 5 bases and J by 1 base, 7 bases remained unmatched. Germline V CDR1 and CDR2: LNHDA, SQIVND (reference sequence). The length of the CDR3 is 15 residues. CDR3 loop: CASSANRGRNTEAFF. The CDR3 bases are TGTGCCAGTAGTGCAAACAGGGGTAGGAACACTGAAGCTTTCTTT.